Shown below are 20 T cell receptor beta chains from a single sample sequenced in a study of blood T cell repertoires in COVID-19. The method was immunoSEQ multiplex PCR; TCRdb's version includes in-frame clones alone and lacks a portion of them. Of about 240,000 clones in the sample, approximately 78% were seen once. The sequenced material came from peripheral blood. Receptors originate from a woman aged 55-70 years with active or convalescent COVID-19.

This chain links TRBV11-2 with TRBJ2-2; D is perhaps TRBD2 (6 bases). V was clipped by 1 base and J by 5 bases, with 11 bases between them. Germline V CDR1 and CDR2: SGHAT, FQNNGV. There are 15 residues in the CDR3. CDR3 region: CASSLGRAGTGELFF. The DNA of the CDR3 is TGTGCCAGCAGCTTAGGGAGGGCGGGGACCGGGGAGCTGTTTTTT.

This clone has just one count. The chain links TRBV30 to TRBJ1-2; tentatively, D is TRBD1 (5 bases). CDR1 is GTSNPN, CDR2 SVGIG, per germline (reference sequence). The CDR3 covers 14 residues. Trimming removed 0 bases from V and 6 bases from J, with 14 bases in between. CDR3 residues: CAWSVGGGGHGYTF. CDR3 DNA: TGTGCCTGGAGTGTTGGCGGGGGAGGCCATGGCTACACCTTC. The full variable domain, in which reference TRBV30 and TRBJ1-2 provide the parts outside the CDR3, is SQTIHQWPATLVQPVGSPLSLECTVEGTSNPNLYWYRQAAGRGLQLLFYSVGIGQISSEVPQNLSASRPQDRQFILSSKKLLLSDSGFYLCAWSVGGGGHGYTFGSGTRLTVV.

The CDR3 loop is CASSTWDRENSPLHF. As DNA, the CDR3 is TGTGCCAGTAGTACCTGGGACAGGGAAAATTCACCCCTCCACTTT. The V and J genes are TRBV19 and TRBJ1-6; 9 bases are shared with TRBD1. Trimming cost V 4 bases and J 7 bases; bases outside gene matches: 5. Germline CDR1 and CDR2: LNHDA and SQIVND (reference sequence). The CDR3 runs 15 residues.

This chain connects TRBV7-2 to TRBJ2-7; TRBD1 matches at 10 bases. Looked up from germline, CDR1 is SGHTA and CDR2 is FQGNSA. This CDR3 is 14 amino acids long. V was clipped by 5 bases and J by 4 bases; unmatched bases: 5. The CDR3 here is CASSAGQGGYEQYF. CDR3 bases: TGTGCCAGCAGCGCCGGACAGGGGGGGTACGAGCAGTACTTC. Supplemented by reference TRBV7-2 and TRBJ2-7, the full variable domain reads GAGVSQSPSNKVTEKGKDVELRCDPISGHTALYWYRQSLGQGLEFLIYFQGNSAPDKSGLPSDRFSAERTGGSVSTLTIQRTQQEDSAVYLCASSAGQGGYEQYFGPGTRLTVT.

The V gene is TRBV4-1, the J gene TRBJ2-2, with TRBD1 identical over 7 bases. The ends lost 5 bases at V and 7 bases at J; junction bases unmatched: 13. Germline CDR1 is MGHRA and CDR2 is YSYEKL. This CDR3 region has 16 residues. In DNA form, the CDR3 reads TGCGCCAGCAGCGGTCTATCAGGGGGTATAAGCGGGGAGCTGTTTTTT. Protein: CASSGLSGGISGELFF.

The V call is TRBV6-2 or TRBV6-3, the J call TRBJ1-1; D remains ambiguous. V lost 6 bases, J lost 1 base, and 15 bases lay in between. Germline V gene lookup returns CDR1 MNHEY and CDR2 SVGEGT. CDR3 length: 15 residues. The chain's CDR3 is CASSQGHSSNTEAFF. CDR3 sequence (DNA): TGTGCCAGCAGCCAAGGTCACAGCTCGAACACTGAAGCTTTCTTT.

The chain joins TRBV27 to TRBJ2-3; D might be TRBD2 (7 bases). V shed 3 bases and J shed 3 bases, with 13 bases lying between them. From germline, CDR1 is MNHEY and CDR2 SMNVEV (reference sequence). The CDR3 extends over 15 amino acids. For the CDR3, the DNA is TGTGCCAGCAGTTTGGGGGGGGGCCATACAGATACGCAGTATTTT. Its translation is CASSLGGGHTDTQYF.

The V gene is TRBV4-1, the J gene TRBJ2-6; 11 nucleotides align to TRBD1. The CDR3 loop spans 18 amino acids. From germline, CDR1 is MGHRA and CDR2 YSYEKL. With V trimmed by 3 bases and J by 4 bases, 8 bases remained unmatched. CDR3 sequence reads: CASSQGQGGPGGANVLTF. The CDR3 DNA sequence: TGCGCCAGCAGCCAGGGACAGGGGGGGCCAGGCGGGGCCAACGTCCTGACTTTC.

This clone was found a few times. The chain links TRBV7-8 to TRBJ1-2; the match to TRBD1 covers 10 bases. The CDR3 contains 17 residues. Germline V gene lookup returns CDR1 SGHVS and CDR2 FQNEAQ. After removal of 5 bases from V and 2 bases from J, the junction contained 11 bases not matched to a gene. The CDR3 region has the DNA TGTGCCAGCAGCGGACCGCGGGGACAGGGGATAAACTATGGCTACACCTTC. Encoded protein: CASSGPRGQGINYGYTF.

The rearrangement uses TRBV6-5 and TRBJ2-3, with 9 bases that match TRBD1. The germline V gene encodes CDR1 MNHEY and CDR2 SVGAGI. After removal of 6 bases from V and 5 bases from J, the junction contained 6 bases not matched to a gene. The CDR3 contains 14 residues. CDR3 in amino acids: CASRKGQGRDTQYF. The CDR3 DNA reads TGTGCCAGCAGAAAGGGACAGGGAAGAGATACGCAGTATTTT.

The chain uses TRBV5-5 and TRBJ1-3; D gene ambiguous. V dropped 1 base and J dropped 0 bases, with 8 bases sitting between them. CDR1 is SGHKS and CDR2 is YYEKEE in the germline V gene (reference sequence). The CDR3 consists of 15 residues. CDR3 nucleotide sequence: TGTGCCAGCAGCTTGAGCGGTTCCTCTGGAAACACCATATATTTT. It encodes CASSLSGSSGNTIYF.

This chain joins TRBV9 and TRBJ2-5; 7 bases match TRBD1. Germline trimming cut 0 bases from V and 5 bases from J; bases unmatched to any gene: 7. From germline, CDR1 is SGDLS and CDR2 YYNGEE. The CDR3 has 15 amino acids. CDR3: CASSVDRGWGETQYF. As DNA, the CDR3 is TGTGCCAGCAGCGTAGACAGGGGCTGGGGGGAGACCCAGTACTTC. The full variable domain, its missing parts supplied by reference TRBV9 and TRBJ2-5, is DSGVTQTPKHLITATGQRVTLRCSPRSGDLSVYWYQQSLDQGLQFLIQYYNGEERAKGNILERFSAQQFPDLHSELNLSSLELGDSALYFCASSVDRGWGETQYFGPGTRLLVL.

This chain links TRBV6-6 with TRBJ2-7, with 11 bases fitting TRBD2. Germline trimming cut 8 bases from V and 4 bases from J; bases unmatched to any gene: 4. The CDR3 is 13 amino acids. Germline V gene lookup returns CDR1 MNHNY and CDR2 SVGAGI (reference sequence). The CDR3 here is CASARLAGYEQYF. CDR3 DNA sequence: TGTGCCAGCGCCCGACTAGCGGGGTACGAGCAGTACTTC.

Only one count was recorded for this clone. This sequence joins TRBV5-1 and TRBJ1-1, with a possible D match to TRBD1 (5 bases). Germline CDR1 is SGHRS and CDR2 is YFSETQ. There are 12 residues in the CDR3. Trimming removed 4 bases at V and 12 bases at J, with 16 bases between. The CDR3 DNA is TGCGCCAGCAGCCCCAGCGGGGGGGATACTTTCTTT. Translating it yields CASSPSGGDTFF.

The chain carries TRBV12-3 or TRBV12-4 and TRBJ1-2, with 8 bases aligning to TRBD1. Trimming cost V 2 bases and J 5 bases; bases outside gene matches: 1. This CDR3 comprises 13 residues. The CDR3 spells CASSLNRGYGYTF. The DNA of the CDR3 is TGTGCCAGCAGTTTAAACAGGGGGTATGGCTACACCTTC.

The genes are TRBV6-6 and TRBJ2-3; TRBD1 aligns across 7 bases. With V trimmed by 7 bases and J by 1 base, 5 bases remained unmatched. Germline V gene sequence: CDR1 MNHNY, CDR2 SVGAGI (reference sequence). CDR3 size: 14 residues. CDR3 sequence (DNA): TGTGCCAGCATGCGAGGGGGCGGCACAGATACGCAGTATTTT. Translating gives CASMRGGGTDTQYF.

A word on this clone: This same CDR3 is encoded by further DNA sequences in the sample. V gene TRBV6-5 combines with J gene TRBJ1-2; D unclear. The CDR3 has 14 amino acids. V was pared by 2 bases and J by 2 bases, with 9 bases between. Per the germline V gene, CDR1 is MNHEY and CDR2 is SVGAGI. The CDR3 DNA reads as TGTGCCAGCAGTTACGGAAGGAGGAACTATGGCTACACCTTC. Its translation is CASSYGRRNYGYTF.

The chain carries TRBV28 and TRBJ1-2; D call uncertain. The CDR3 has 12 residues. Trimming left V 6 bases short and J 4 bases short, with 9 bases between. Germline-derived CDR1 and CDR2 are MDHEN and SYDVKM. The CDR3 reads CASRPTGYGYTF. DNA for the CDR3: TGTGCCAGCAGGCCGACGGGCTATGGCTACACCTTC.

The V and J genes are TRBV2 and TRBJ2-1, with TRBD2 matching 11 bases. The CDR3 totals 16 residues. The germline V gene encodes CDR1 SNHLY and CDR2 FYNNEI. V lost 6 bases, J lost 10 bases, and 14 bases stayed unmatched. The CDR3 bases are TGTGCCAGCAGGGGAGTGGGGCTAGCGGGGGGAGGAGAGCAGTTCTTC. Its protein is CASRGVGLAGGGEQFF. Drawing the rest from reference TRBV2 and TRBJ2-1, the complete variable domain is EPEVTQTPSHQVTQMGQEVILRCVPISNHLYFYWYRQILGQKVEFLVSFYNNEISEKSEIFDDQFSVERPDGSNFTLKIRSTKLEDSAMYFCASRGVGLAGGGEQFFGPGTRLTVL.

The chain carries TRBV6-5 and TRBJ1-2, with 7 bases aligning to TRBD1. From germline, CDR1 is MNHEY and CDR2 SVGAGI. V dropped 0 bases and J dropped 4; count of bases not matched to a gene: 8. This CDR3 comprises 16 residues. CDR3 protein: CASSYSGQGVAYGYTF. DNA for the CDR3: TGTGCCAGCAGTTACTCGGGGCAGGGGGTAGCCTATGGCTACACCTTC.